The 7 T cell receptor beta chains below all came from one sample that was sequenced in a study of cytomegalovirus exposure and HLA in healthy donors. Assay: immunoSEQ multiplex PCR; the TCRdb copy retains only in-frame clones and omits some. The table has roughly 150,000 clones, 85% to 90% seen once. The sample consisted of PBMCs. Receptors were obtained from a woman between 18 and 29 years old in good health and CMV-seropositive.

This chain connects TRBV6-4 to TRBJ2-1; D is unclear. CDR1 and CDR2 (germline): MRHNA, SNTAGT. V lost 0 bases and J lost 1, with 4 bases in between. This CDR3 is 14 amino acids long. The CDR3 coding sequence is TGTGCCAGCAGTGACTCTCTATCCTACAATGAGCAGTTCTTC. This translates into CASSDSLSYNEQFF.

The chain uses TRBV6-5 and TRBJ2-1; perhaps TRBD1 as D (6 bases). CDR3 length equals 15 residues. CDR1 is MNHEY and CDR2 is SVGAGI in the germline V gene. Trimming left V 4 bases short and J 0 bases short, with 10 bases between. As DNA, the CDR3 is TGTGCCAGCAGTTCCGGGACACCCTCCTACAATGAGCAGTTCTTC. It specifies CASSSGTPSYNEQFF.

The chain uses TRBV28 and TRBJ2-1; D remains ambiguous. This CDR3 is 14 amino acids long. Trimming cost V 2 bases and J 8 bases, with 13 bases left between them. Germline lookup yields CDR1 MDHEN and CDR2 SYDVKM. This chain's CDR3 is CASSLARGSDEQFF. The CDR3 DNA reads TGTGCCAGCAGTTTAGCGCGAGGTAGTGATGAGCAGTTCTTC.

The V call is TRBV28, the J call TRBJ2-7; 9 positions agree with TRBD1. Per the germline V gene, CDR1 is MDHEN and CDR2 is SYDVKM. The CDR3 is 12 amino acids. CDR3 in DNA: TGTGCAGGCGACAGGGGGAGCTACGAGCAGTACTTC. Its translation is CAGDRGSYEQYF.

CDR3: CAISESKDSYGYTF. DNA for the CDR3: TGTGCCATCAGTGAGTCGAAGGACAGCTATGGCTACACCTTC. The chain links TRBV10-3 to TRBJ1-2, with D possibly matching TRBD1 (6 bases). This CDR3 region has 14 residues. Germline-derived CDR1 and CDR2 are ENHRY and SYGVKD. Trimming stripped 0 bases from V and 4 bases from J, with 9 bases between.

This chain links TRBV6-6 with TRBJ1-2; 8 bases are a match to TRBD1. This CDR3 comprises 14 residues. Germline trimming cut 0 bases from V and 8 bases from J; bases unmatched to any gene: 5. CDR1 MNHNY and CDR2 SVGAGI come from the germline V gene (reference sequence). CDR3 coding DNA: TGTGCCAGCAGTTACTCGGACAGGGAAGAAGGCTACACCTTC. Its translation is CASSYSDREEGYTF.

V gene TRBV7-8 combines with J gene TRBJ2-7; 8 nucleotides agree with TRBD2. The J segment lost 0 bases and the V segment lost 1 base, leaving 8 bases of the junction unmatched. Germline V gene lookup returns CDR1 SGHVS and CDR2 FQNEAQ. The CDR3 sequence is 17 residues long. Written as DNA, the CDR3 is TGTGCCAGCAGCTTAGGATTCGGGGGGGCCAGCTCCTACGAGCAGTACTTC. This codes for CASSLGFGGASSYEQYF. The full variable domain, rest sourced from reference TRBV7-8 and TRBJ2-7, is GAGVSQSPRYKVAKRGQDVALRCDPISGHVSLFWYQQALGQGPEFLTYFQNEAQLDKSGLPSDRFFAERPEGSVSTLKIQRTQQEDSAVYLCASSLGFGGASSYEQYFGPGTRLTVT.